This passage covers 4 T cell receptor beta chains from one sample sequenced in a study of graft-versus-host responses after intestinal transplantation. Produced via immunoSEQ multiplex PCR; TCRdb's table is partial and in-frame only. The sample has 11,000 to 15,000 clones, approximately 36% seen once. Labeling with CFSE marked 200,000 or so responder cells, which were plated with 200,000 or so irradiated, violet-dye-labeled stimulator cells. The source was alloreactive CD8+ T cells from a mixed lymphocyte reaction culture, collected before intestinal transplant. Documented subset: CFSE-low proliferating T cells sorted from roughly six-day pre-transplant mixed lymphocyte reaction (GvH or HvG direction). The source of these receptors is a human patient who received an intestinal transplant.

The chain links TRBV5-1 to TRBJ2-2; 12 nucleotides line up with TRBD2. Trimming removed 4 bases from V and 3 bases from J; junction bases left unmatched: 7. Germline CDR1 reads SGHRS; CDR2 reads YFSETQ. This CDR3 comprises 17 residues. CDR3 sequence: CASSTGLAGRYTGELFF. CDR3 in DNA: TGCGCCAGCAGCACCGGACTAGCGGGGCGGTACACCGGGGAGCTGTTTTTT.

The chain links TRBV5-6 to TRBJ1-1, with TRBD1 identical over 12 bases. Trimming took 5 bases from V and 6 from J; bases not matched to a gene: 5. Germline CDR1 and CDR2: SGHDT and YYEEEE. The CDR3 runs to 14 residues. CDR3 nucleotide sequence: TGTGCCAGCAGTTACGGGACAGGGGGCCCTGAAGCTTTCTTT. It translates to CASSYGTGGPEAFF.

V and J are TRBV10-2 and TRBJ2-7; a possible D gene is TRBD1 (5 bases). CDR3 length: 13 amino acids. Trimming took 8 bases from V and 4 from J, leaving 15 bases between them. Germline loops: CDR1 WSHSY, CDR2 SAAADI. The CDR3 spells CASPDSPGYEQYF. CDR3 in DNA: TGCGCCAGCCCCGACTCGCCAGGGTACGAGCAGTACTTC.

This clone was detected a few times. The CDR3 protein is CASSYLGGDQYF. CDR3 nucleotides: TGTGCCAGCAGTTACTTAGGGGGCGACCAGTACTTC. The V call is TRBV6-6, the J call TRBJ2-5, with TRBD1 matching 7 bases. Germline lookup yields CDR1 MNHNY and CDR2 SVGAGI (reference sequence). The CDR3 has 12 amino acids. V lost 1 base to trimming and J lost 10 bases; unmatched junction nucleotides: 3.